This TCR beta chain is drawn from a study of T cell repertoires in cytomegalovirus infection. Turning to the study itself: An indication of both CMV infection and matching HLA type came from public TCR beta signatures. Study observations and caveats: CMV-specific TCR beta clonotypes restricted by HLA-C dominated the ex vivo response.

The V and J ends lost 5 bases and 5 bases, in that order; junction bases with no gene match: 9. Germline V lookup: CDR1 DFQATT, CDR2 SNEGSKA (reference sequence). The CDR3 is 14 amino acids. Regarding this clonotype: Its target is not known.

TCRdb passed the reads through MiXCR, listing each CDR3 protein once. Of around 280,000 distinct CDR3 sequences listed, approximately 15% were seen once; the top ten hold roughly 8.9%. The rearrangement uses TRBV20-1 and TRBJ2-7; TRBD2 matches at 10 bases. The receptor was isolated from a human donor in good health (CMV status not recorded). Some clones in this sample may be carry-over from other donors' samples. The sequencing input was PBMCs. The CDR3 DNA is TGCAGTGCTCCCCAGCGGGAGGGCACAAACGAGCAGTACTTC. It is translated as CSAPQREGTNEQYF.